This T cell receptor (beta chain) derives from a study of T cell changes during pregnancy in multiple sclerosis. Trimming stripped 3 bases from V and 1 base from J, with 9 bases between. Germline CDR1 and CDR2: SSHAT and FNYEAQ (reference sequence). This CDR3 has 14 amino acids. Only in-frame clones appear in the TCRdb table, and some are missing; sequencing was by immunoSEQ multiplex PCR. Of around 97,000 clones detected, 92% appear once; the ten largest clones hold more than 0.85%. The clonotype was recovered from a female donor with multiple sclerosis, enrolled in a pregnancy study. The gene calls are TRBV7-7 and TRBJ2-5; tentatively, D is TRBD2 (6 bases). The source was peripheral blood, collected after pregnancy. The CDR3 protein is CASSLGGVQETQYF. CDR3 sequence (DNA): TGTGCCAGCAGCTTGGGGGGAGTCCAAGAGACCCAGTACTTC.